This TCR beta chain was captured by sequencing in a study of molecular identifiers for immune sequencing clone quantification. About the research overall: For replicates, RNA isolated from around 20,000 or 99,000 naive CD8 cells was divided into five portions, of which four were sequenced.

This CDR3 is built from 16 residues. V lost 0 bases and J lost 7, with 13 bases in between. CDR1 and CDR2 from the germline V gene are MGHRA and YSYEKL. Bulk TCR library preparation followed previously described methods with listed TCR primers. In TCRdb, the PCR reads were re-called with MiXCR into one record per CDR3 protein. The sample carries more than 550,000 distinct CDR3 sequences, 25% recorded once. Naive CD8 libraries came from around 20,000 to 1,000,000 sorted cells with 10%, 30% or 50% RNA. A CD8+CD4-CCR7+CD45RA+ phenotype served as the sorting definition for naive CD8 T cells. This clonotype has at least ten counts.

This sequence was found in a human donor in good health. Some libraries in this study had Jurkat cell RNA spiked in. The source material was naive CD8+ T cells from blood, with Jurkat cell RNA spiked in. Subset here: FACS-sorted CD8+CD4-CCR7+CD45RA+ naive T cells. The V call is TRBV4-1, the J call TRBJ1-6; D unresolved. As DNA, the CDR3 is TGCGCCAGCAGCCAAGAGTGGGCCCAAACAAATTCACCCCTCCACTTT. Its protein is CASSQEWAQTNSPLHF.